This TCR beta chain was obtained from a study of blood T cell repertoires in COVID-19. Study as a whole: Samples came from the United States, Italy and Spain, spanning acute and convalescent COVID-19. Nucleic acid was either cDNA or gDNA, and it came from T cells, B-cell-depleted T cells, or PBMCs.

In the authors' methods: Using reference gene primer amplification, nucleated cell counts were estimated. Some clones are missing from TCRdb's copy, which holds only in-frame ones; the method was immunoSEQ multiplex PCR. V, J and clone size were drawn from that table, and D and trimming were deduced from the DNA. The sample contains a few hundred thousand clones, 86% of which appear only once. The CDR3 runs to 14 residues. The germline CDR1 and CDR2 sequences are ENHRY and SYGVKD. V lost 2 bases and J lost 2, with 10 bases in between. The sequencing sample was made of peripheral blood. The gene calls are TRBV10-3 and TRBJ2-7, with D possibly being TRBD1 (6 bases). The clonotype comes from a woman between 45 and 60 years old with acute or convalescent COVID-19. Written as DNA, the CDR3 is TGTGCCATCAGTGAGCACACAGGGACCTACGAGCAGTACTTC. Residues: CAISEHTGTYEQYF.